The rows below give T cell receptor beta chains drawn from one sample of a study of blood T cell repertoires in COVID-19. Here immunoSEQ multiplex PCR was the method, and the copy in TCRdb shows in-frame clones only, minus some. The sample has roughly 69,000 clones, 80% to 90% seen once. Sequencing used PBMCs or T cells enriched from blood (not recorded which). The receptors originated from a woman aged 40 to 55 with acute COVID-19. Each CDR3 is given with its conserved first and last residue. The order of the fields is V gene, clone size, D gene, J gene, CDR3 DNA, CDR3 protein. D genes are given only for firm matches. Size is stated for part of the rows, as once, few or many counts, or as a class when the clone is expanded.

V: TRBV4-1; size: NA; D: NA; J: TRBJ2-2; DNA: TGCGCCAGCAGCCCTGGGGACACCGGGAACGGGGAGCTGTTTTTT; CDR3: CASSPGDTGNGELFF
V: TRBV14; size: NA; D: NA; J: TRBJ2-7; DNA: TGTGCCAGCAGCCAAGGTCCCCGGGTGGTGTACGAGCAGTACTTC; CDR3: CASSQGPRVVYEQYF
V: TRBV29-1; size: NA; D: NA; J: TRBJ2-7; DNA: TGCAGCGTTTACACGGGTACCTACGAGCAGTACTTC; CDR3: CSVYTGTYEQYF
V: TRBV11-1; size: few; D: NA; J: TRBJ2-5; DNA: TGTGCCAGCAGACGCGGCCAAGAGACCCAGTACTTC; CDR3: CASRRGQETQYF
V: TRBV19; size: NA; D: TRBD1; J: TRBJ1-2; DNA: TGTGCCAGTAGCGGACAGGGGTATGGCTACACCTTC; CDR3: CASSGQGYGYTF
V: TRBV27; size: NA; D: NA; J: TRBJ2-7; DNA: TGTGCCAGCAGTTTATCGGTAGCAGCCAGCTCCTACGAGCAGTACTTC; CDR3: CASSLSVAASSYEQYF
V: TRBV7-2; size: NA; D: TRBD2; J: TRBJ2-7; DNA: TGTGCCAGCAGCTTAGAAGCGGGAGTATTATACGAGCAGTACTTC; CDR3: CASSLEAGVLYEQYF
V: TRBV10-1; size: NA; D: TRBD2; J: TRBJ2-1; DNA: TGCGCCAGCAGTGAGGACCGGACTAGCGTATACAATGAGCAGTTCTTC; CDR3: CASSEDRTSVYNEQFF
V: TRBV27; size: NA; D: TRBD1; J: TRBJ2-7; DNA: TGTGCCAGCAGTTTTCAGGGGGCTTACGAGCAGTACTTC; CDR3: CASSFQGAYEQYF
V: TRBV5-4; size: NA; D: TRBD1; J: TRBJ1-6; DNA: TGTGCCAGCAGCCCGGACGCGACAGGGTATTCACCCCTCCACTTT; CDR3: CASSPDATGYSPLHF
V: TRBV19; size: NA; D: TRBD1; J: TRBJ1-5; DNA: TGTGCCAGTAGTACCTCGCGGACAGGCCCAAACCTTAGCAATCAGCCCCAGCATTTT; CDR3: CASSTSRTGPNLSNQPQHF
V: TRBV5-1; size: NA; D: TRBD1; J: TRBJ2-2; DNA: TGCGCCAGCAGCGAACAGGGGAGCACCGGGGAGCTGTTTTTT; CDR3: CASSEQGSTGELFF
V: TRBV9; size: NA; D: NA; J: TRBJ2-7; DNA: TGTGCCAGCAGCGTAGGAACGGCAGGCGAGCAGTACTTC; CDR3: CASSVGTAGEQYF
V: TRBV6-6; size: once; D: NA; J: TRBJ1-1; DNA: TGTGCCAGCAGTTACGGGCGGGGGAACACTGAAGCTTTCTTT; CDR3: CASSYGRGNTEAFF
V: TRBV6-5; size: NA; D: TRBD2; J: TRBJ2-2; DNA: TGTGCCAGGGCTAATAGCGGGAGGGGGCACGGGGAGCTGTTTTTT; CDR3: CARANSGRGHGELFF